The clone carrying this T cell receptor beta chain is a singleton in its sample. The data belong to a study of blood T cell repertoires in COVID-19. At the level of the study: Acute and convalescent COVID-19 samples came from the United States, Italy and Spain. The analysed material was cDNA or gDNA that came from T cells, B-cell-depleted T cells, or PBMCs.

This CDR3 spans 15 amino acids. Germline CDR1 SGHAT, CDR2 FQNNGV. V was trimmed by 1 base and J by 4 bases, leaving 11 bases between them. How the authors handled the data: Reference gene primer amplification yielded estimated nucleated cell counts. TCRdb's copy holds only in-frame clones and misses some; the assay was immunoSEQ multiplex PCR. V and J calls plus clone size are reproduced from that table; the DNA served to infer D and trimming. The profile covers 400,000 to 550,000 clones, with more than 85% appearing a single time and around 4.4% taken by the ten largest. V is TRBV11-2 and J is TRBJ1-5, with D uncertain. This receptor was obtained from a woman in her 30s with acute or convalescent COVID-19. The sequenced sample was peripheral blood. Written as DNA, the CDR3 is TGTGCCAGCAGCTTAGTGGCCGGCGGGAATCAGCCCCAGCATTTT. Protein product: CASSLVAGGNQPQHF.